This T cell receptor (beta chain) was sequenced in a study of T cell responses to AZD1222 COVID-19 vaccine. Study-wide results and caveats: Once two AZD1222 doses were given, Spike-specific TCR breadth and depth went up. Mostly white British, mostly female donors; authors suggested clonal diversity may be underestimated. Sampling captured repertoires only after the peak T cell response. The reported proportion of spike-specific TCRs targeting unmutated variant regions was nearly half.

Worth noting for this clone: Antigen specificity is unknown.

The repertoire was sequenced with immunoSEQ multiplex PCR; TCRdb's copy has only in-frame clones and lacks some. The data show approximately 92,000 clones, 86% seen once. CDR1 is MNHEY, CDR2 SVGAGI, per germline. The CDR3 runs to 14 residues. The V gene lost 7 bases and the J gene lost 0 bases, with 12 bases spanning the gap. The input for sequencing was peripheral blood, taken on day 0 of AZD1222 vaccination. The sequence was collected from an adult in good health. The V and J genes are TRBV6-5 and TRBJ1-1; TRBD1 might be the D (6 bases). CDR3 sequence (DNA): TGTGCCAGCACTACGGGACAACTGAACACTGAAGCTTTCTTT. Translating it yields CASTTGQLNTEAFF.